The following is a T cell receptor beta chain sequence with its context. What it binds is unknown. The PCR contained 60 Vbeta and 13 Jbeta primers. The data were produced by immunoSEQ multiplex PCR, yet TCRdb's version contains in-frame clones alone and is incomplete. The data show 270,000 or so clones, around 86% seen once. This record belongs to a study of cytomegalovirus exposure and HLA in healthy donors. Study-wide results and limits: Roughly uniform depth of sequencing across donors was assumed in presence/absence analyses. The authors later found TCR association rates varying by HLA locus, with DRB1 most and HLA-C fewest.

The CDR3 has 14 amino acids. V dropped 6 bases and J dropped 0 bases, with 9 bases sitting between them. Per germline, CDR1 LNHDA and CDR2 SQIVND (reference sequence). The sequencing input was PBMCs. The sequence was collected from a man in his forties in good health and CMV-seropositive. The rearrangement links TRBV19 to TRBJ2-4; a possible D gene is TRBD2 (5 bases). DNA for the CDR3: TGTGCCAGTAGGGTGGGAGTAGCCAAAAACATTCAGTACTTC. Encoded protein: CASRVGVAKNIQYF.